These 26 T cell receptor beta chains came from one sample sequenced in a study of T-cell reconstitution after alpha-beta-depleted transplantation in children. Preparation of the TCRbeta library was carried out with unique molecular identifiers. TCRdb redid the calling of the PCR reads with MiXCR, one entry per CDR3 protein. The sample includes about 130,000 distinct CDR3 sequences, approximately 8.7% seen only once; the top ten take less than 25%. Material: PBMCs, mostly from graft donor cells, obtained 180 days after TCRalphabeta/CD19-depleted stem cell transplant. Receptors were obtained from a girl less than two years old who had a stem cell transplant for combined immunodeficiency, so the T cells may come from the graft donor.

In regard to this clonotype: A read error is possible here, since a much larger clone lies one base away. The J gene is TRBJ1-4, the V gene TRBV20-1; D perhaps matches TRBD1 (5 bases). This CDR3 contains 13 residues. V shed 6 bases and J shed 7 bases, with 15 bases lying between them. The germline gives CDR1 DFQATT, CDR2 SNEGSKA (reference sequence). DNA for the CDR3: TGCAGTGCCCCGACAGTGGTGAGTGAAAAACTGTTTTTT. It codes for CSAPTVVSEKLFF.

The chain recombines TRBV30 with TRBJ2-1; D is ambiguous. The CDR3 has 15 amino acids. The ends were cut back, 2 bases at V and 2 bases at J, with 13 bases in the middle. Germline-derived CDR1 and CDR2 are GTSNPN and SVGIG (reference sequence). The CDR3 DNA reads TGTGCCTGGAGTCGAAACGGGTACCCCTACAATGAGCAGTTCTTC. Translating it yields CAWSRNGYPYNEQFF.

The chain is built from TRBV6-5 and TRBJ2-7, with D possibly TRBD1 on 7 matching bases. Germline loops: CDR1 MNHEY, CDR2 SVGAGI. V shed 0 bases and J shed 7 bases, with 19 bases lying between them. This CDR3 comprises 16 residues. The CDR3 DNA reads TGTGCCAGCAGTTACTCGAGGGCAGGGGGGAGGAGAGAGCAGTACTTC. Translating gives CASSYSRAGGRREQYF.

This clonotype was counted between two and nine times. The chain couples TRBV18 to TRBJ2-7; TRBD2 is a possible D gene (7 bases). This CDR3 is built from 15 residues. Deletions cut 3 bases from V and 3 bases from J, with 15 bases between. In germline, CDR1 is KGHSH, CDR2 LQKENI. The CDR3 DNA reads TGTGCCAGCTCACCGGGTAGGGGGGGAAACTACGAGCAGTACTTC. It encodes CASSPGRGGNYEQYF.

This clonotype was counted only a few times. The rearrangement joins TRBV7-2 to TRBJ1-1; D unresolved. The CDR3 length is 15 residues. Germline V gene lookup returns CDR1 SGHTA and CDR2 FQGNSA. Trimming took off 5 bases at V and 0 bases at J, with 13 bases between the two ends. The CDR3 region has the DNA TGTGCCAGCAGCGTAACCCCCCAAATGAACACTGAAGCTTTCTTT. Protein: CASSVTPQMNTEAFF. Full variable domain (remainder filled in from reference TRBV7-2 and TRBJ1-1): GAGVSQSPSNKVTEKGKDVELRCDPISGHTALYWYRQSLGQGLEFLIYFQGNSAPDKSGLPSDRFSAERTGGSVSTLTIQRTQQEDSAVYLCASSVTPQMNTEAFFGQGTRLTVV.

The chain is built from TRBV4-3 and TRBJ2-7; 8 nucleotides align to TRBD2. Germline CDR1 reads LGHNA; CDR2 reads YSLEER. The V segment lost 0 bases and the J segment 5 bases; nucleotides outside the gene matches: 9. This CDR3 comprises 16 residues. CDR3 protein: CASSQDWSGRKNEQYF. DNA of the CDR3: TGCGCCAGCAGCCAAGATTGGAGCGGGAGAAAGAACGAGCAGTACTTC.

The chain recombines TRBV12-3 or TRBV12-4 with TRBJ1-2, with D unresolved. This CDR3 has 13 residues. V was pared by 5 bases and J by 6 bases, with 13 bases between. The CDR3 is CASSQRAIDGYTF. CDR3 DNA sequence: TGTGCCAGCAGTCAAAGGGCGATTGATGGCTACACCTTC.

The CDR3 nucleotides are TGTGCCAGCAGCCTGGGGACAGGGGGTTACTACGAGCAGTACTTC. It encodes CASSLGTGGYYEQYF. The J gene is TRBJ2-7, the V gene TRBV7-8; 11 nucleotides agree with TRBD1. The length of the CDR3 is 15 residues. V trimming: 5 bases; J trimming: 3 bases; junction bases outside the gene matches: 6. In germline, CDR1 is SGHVS, CDR2 FQNEAQ.

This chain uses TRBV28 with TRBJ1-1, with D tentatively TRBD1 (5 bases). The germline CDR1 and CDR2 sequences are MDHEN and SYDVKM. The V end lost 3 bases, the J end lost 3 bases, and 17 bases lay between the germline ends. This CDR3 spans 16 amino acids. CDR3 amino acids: CASSLARPGPYTEAFF. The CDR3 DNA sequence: TGTGCCAGCAGTTTGGCCCGTCCGGGACCGTACACTGAAGCTTTCTTT.

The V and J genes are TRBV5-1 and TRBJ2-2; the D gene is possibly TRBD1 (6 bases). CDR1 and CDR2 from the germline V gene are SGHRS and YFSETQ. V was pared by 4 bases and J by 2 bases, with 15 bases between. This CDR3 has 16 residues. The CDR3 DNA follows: TGCGCCAGCAGCATTACAGGGACCCTCAACACCGGGGAGCTGTTTTTT. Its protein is CASSITGTLNTGELFF.

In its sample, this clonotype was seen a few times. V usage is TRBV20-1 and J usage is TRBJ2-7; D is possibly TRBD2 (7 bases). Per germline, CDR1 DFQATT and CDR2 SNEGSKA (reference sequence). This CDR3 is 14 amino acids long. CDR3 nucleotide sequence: TGCAGCCTTGGGGTCCCGCGGGGGCCCTACGAGCAGTACTTC. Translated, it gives CSLGVPRGPYEQYF.

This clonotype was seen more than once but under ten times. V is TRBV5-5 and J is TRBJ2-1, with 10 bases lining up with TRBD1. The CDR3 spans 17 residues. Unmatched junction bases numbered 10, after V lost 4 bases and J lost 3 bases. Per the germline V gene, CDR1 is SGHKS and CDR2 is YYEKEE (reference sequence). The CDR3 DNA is TGTGCCAGCAGCAATAAGCGGGGACAGGGGCTCTACAATGAGCAGTTCTTC. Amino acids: CASSNKRGQGLYNEQFF.

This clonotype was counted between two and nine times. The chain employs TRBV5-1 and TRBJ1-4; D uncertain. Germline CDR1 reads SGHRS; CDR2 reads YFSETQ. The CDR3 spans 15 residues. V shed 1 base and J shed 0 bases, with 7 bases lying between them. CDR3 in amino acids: CASSLYQSTNEKLFF. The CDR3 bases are TGCGCCAGCAGCTTGTACCAATCAACTAATGAAAAACTGTTTTTT.

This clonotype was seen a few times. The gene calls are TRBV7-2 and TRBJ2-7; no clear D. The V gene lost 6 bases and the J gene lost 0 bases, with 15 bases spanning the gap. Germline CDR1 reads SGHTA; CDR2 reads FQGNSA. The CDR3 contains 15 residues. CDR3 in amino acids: CASSSPGVSSYEQYF. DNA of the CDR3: TGTGCCAGCAGTTCCCCCGGAGTTAGCTCCTACGAGCAGTACTTC. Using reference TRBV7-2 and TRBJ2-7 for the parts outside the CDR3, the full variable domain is GAGVSQSPSNKVTEKGKDVELRCDPISGHTALYWYRQSLGQGLEFLIYFQGNSAPDKSGLPSDRFSAERTGGSVSTLTIQRTQQEDSAVYLCASSSPGVSSYEQYFGPGTRLTVT.

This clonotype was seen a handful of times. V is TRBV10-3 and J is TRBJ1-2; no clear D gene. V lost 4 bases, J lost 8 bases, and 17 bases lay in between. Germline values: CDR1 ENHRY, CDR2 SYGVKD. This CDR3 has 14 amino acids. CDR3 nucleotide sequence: TGTGCCATCAGTGGGCCCTCGGCCTATGGAGGCTACACCTTC. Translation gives CAISGPSAYGGYTF.

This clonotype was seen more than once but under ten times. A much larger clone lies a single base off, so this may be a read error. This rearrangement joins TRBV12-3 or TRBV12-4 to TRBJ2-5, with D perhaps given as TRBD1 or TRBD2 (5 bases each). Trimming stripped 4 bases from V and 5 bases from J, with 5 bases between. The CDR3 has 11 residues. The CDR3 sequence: CASSWGETQYF. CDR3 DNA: TGTGCCAGCAGTTGGGGGGAGACCCAGTACTTC.

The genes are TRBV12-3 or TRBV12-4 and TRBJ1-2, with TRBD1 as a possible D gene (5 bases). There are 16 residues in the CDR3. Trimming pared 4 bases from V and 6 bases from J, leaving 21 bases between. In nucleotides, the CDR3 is TGTGCCAGCAGTTCCCCCCCCTGGGCAGGGTGGAATGGCTACACCTTC. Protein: CASSSPPWAGWNGYTF.

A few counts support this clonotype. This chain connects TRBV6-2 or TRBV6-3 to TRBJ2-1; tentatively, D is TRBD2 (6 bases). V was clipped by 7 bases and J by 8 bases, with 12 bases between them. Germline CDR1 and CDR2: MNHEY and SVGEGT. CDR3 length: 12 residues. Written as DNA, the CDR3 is TGTGCCAGCAACAAACGGAGGGATGAGCAGTTCTTC. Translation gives CASNKRRDEQFF.

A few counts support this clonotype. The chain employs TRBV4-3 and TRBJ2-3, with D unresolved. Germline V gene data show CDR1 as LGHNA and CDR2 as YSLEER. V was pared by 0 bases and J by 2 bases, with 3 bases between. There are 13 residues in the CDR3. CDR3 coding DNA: TGCGCCAGCAGCCAAGAAGACACAGATACGCAGTATTTT. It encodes CASSQEDTDTQYF.

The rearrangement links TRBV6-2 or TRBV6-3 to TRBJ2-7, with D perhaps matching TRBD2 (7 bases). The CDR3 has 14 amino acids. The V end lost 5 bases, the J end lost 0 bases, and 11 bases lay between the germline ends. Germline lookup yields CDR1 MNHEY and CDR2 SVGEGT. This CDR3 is CASSRGGLSYEQYF. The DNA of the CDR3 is TGTGCCAGCAGTCGCGGGGGCCTCTCCTACGAGCAGTACTTC.

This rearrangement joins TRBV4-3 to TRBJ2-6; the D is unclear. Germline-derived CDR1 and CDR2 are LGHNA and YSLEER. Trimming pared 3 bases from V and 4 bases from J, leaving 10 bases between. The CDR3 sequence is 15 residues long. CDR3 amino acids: CASSHSGDGANVLTF. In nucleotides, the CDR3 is TGCGCCAGCAGCCACTCGGGCGACGGGGCCAACGTCCTGACTTTC.

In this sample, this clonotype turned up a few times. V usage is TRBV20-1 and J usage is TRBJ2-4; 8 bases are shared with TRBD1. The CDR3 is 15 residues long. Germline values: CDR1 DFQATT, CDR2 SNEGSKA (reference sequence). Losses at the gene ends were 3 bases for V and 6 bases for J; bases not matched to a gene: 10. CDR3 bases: TGCAGTGCTAGGAAAGGGGACAGGTTGGGAAACATTCAGTACTTC. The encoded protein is CSARKGDRLGNIQYF.

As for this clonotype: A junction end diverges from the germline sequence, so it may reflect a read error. The CDR3 spells CASSEEPWGEQYF. For the CDR3, the DNA is TGCGCCAGCAGCGAAGAACCCTGGGGGGAGCAGTACTTC. J is TRBJ2-7 and V is TRBV4-3; D is tentatively TRBD1 or TRBD2 (5 bases each). Germline V lookup: CDR1 LGHNA, CDR2 YSLEER. This CDR3 is built from 13 residues.

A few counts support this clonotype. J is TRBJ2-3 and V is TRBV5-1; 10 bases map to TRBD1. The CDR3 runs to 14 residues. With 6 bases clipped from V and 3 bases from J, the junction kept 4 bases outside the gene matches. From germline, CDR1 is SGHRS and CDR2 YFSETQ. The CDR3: CASNRQGATDTQYF. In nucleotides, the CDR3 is TGCGCCAGCAATCGACAGGGGGCAACAGATACGCAGTATTTT.

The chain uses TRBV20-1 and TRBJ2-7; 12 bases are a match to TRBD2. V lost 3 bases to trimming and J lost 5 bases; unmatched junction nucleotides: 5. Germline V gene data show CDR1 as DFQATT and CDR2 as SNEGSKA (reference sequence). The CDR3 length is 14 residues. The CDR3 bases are TGCAGTGCTAGGGGGACTAGCGGGCCCCACGAGCAGTACTTC. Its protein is CSARGTSGPHEQYF.

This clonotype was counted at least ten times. CDR3 region: CASSQLRGETQYF. CDR3 nucleotide sequence: TGTGCCAGCAGCCAACTGAGGGGGGAGACCCAGTACTTC. The V gene is TRBV3-1, the J gene TRBJ2-5; possibly TRBD1 for D (6 bases). The germline V gene has CDR1 LGHDT and CDR2 YNNKEL (reference sequence). The V end was cut by 2 bases, the J end by 5 bases, with 9 bases between. This CDR3 has 13 residues.